This T cell receptor beta chain was retrieved from a study of cytomegalovirus exposure and HLA in healthy donors. Findings of the study overall: In a later analysis, specific HLA alleles were associated with about 18,000 TCR beta sequences at a 0.05 false discovery rate.

The germline gives CDR1 LNHNV, CDR2 YYDKDF (reference sequence). CDR3 length equals 15 residues. Trimming cost V 3 bases and J 7 bases; bases outside gene matches: 8. Primers: 60 Vbeta forward and 13 Jbeta reverse. Clones were sequenced by immunoSEQ multiplex PCR, and TCRdb holds only the in-frame ones, with some missing. Here the sample spans about 140,000 clones, about three quarters being singletons. Regarding this clone: The antigen is unknown.

This clonotype was obtained from a woman aged 40 to 50 in good health and CMV-seronegative. This rearrangement joins TRBV15 to TRBJ1-2; 10 bases map to TRBD1. The sequenced material came from PBMCs. The CDR3 region has the DNA TGTGCCACCAGCAGGGATCCGACAGGGGGCGGTGGCTACACCTTC. Residues: CATSRDPTGGGGYTF.